A single sample is the source of the 6 T cell receptor beta chains below, sequenced in a study of shared clonotypes between healthy human individuals. Positively selected for CCR7, the CD45RO-negative cells used as naive CD8 cells excluded terminally differentiated effector memory CD45RA+ cells. The repertoire was sequenced with immunoSEQ multiplex PCR; TCRdb's copy has only in-frame clones and lacks some. The sample shows around 700,000 clones, about 90% of them seen only once. Material for sequencing was naive CD8+ T cells sorted from blood. These receptors were taken from a man younger than 40 in good health.

This chain links TRBV11-1 with TRBJ2-2; D call uncertain. The CDR3 loop spans 12 amino acids. V was shortened by 5 bases and J by 4 bases, with 5 bases between the two germline ends. Per germline, CDR1 SGHAT and CDR2 FQDESV (reference sequence). In nucleotides, the CDR3 is TGTGCCAGCAGCGAAGGCACCGGGGAGCTGTTTTTT. Amino acid sequence: CASSEGTGELFF.

J is TRBJ2-1 and V is TRBV7-8, with 13 bases identical to TRBD2. The CDR3 extends over 18 amino acids. V lost 3 bases, J lost 4 bases, and 9 bases stayed unmatched. CDR1 is SGHVS, CDR2 FQNEAQ, per germline. CDR3 amino acids: CASSFGLAGVRGYNEQFF. CDR3 DNA: TGTGCCAGCAGCTTCGGACTAGCGGGAGTCAGGGGTTACAATGAGCAGTTCTTC.

This clone was seen once. The gene calls are TRBV29-1 and TRBJ2-1; D is unresolved. Germline-derived CDR1 and CDR2 are SQVTM and ANQGSEA. This CDR3 region has 15 residues. V was cut by 3 bases and J by 1 base, with 13 bases left in between. DNA of the CDR3: TGCAGCGTTGATGACCTACGCGGATCCTACAATGAGCAGTTCTTC. Protein product: CSVDDLRGSYNEQFF.

V usage is TRBV13 and J usage is TRBJ1-2; TRBD1 agrees at 12 bases. Looked up from germline, CDR1 is PRHDT and CDR2 is FYEKMQ (reference sequence). The ends lost 3 bases at V and 9 bases at J; junction bases unmatched: 2. This CDR3 is 13 amino acids long. CDR3 sequence (DNA): TGTGCCAGCAGCTTGGGACAGGGGGCGAGCTACACCTTC. It codes for CASSLGQGASYTF.

The chain is built from TRBV7-8 and TRBJ2-1, with D perhaps matching TRBD1 (5 bases). The V gene's germline CDR1 is SGHVS and CDR2 FQNEAQ. The CDR3 runs to 15 residues. The ends were cut back, 3 bases at V and 1 base at J, with 10 bases in the middle. The CDR3 sequence: CASSFPGFSYNEQFF. The CDR3 nucleotides are TGTGCCAGCAGCTTCCCAGGGTTTTCCTACAATGAGCAGTTCTTC.

The chain couples TRBV5-1 to TRBJ1-2; possibly TRBD1 for D (6 bases). Trimming left V 7 bases short and J 1 base short, with 23 bases between. CDR3 length: 17 residues. Germline CDR1 SGHRS, CDR2 YFSETQ. The chain's CDR3 is CASFLSPGDRDNYGYTF. DNA for the CDR3: TGCGCCAGCTTTCTATCCCCAGGGGATCGGGATAACTATGGCTACACCTTC.